The 14 T cell receptor beta chains in this list originate from one sample, sequenced in a study of beta chain features in type 1 diabetes. Every bit of the isolated RNA underwent reverse transcription, so sequencing read expressed TCRB transcripts. The protocol was immunoSEQ multiplex PCR, while the TCRdb copy is restricted to in-frame clones and leaves out a portion. The sample contains approximately 730,000 clones, roughly 13% of which appear only once. Study-level points and caveats: In every one of the four CD4+ subsets, TCRB CDR3s were moderately but significantly shorter in Type 1 diabetes patients.

Antigens of these TCRs are unknown. Input material: naive CD4+ T cells from blood. The receptors here all came from a man between 18 and 35 years old with type 1 diabetes.

This clone has more than one count but fewer than ten. CDR3 DNA: TGTGCCAGCAGCGGACAGGGGAGAACTGAAGCTTTCTTT. Its translation: CASSGQGRTEAFF. This chain uses TRBV9 with TRBJ1-1; 8 nucleotides align to TRBD1. This CDR3 is 13 amino acids long. From germline, CDR1 is SGDLS and CDR2 YYNGEE. V was pared by 3 bases and J by 5 bases, with 3 bases of the junction left unmatched.

This rearrangement joins TRBV2 to TRBJ1-4; D gene ambiguous. The CDR3 is made up of 15 amino acids. The germline gives CDR1 SNHLY, CDR2 FYNNEI. V lost 3 bases, J lost 5 bases, and 13 bases lay in between. CDR3 DNA: TGTGCCAGCAGTGATCCTCAGCAGTTGAATGAAAAACTGTTTTTT. Translated: CASSDPQQLNEKLFF.

The sample holds a few counts of this clone. J is TRBJ1-1 and V is TRBV5-1; D gene ambiguous. V lost 4 bases to trimming and J lost 10 bases, with 14 bases between them. Germline V CDR1 and CDR2: SGHRS, YFSETQ. The CDR3 extends over 12 amino acids. The CDR3 nucleotides read TGCGCCAGCAGCGAGGGAGGGTGGGCAGCTTTCTTT. Encoded protein: CASSEGGWAAFF. Supplemented by reference TRBV5-1 and TRBJ1-1, the full variable domain reads KAGVTQTPRYLIKTRGQQVTLSCSPISGHRSVSWYQQTPGQGLQFLFEYFSETQRNKGNFPGRFSGRQFSNSRSEMNVSTLELGDSALYLCASSEGGWAAFFGQGTRLTVV.

This chain links TRBV27 with TRBJ1-1, with D possibly TRBD1 on 6 matching bases. This CDR3 region has 16 residues. V lost 6 bases, J lost 6 bases, and 23 bases lay in between. Per the germline V gene, CDR1 is MNHEY and CDR2 is SMNVEV (reference sequence). CDR3: CASSDLGRGSVSEAFF. CDR3 nucleotide sequence: TGTGCCAGCAGCGACCTCGGAAGGGGGTCTGTTTCTGAAGCTTTCTTT.

This clone was observed a handful of times. The chain recombines TRBV9 with TRBJ2-3; 9 nucleotides agree with TRBD2. This CDR3 has 17 amino acids. Unmatched junction bases numbered 9, after V lost 1 base and J lost 3 bases. CDR1 is SGDLS, CDR2 YYNGEE, per germline. CDR3 in DNA: TGTGCCAGCAGCGTAACGAGTAGCGGGGGCCCTACAGATACGCAGTATTTT. It yields the protein CASSVTSSGGPTDTQYF.

The table lists this clone with a few counts. The J gene is TRBJ1-2, the V gene TRBV11-3, with D possibly matching TRBD1 (5 bases). Germline CDR1 is SGHNT and CDR2 is YENEEA. Deletions cut 5 bases from V and 4 bases from J, with 8 bases between. The CDR3 length is 12 residues. As DNA, the CDR3 is TGTGCCAGCAGCCTCGACAGCTATGGCTACACCTTC. Amino acid sequence: CASSLDSYGYTF.

This clone was picked up a small number of times. V and J are TRBV18 and TRBJ1-2; a possible D gene is TRBD1 (6 bases). CDR3 size: 18 residues. Deletions cut 0 bases from V and 4 bases from J, with 21 bases between. CDR1 and CDR2 (germline): KGHSH, LQKENI. The CDR3 sequence is CASSPPPRGAKTGYGYTF. CDR3 DNA: TGTGCCAGCTCACCACCCCCCCGGGGGGCAAAAACGGGCTATGGCTACACCTTC.

The gene calls are TRBV5-1 and TRBJ1-5; 7 positions agree with TRBD1. This CDR3 spans 14 amino acids. V lost 4 bases and J lost 2; bases outside the gene matches: 3. Looked up from germline, CDR1 is SGHRS and CDR2 is YFSETQ. CDR3 loop: CASSIGQGNQPQHF. The DNA for the CDR3 is TGCGCCAGCAGCATAGGACAGGGCAATCAGCCCCAGCATTTT. The full variable domain, completed using reference TRBV5-1 and TRBJ1-5, is KAGVTQTPRYLIKTRGQQVTLSCSPISGHRSVSWYQQTPGQGLQFLFEYFSETQRNKGNFPGRFSGRQFSNSRSEMNVSTLELGDSALYLCASSIGQGNQPQHFGDGTRLSIL.

This chain links TRBV15 with TRBJ1-1; unclear D gene. CDR3 length equals 15 residues. CDR1 LNHNV and CDR2 YYDKDF come from the germline V gene (reference sequence). Trimming took off 6 bases at V and 0 bases at J, with 14 bases between the two ends. CDR3 in amino acids: CATRGRVFMNTEAFF. The CDR3 DNA sequence: TGTGCCACCAGAGGAAGGGTTTTTATGAACACTGAAGCTTTCTTT.

The rearrangement uses TRBV7-6 and TRBJ2-3; TRBD2 agrees at 9 bases. Germline CDR1 reads SGHVS; CDR2 reads FNYEAQ. This CDR3 comprises 16 residues. The trim removed 5 bases at V and 4 bases at J, leaving 10 bases unmatched. CDR3 sequence (DNA): TGTGCCAGCAGCCTCCCTCTTGGCGGGGGGGCAGATACGCAGTATTTT. Residues: CASSLPLGGGADTQYF.

This clone was detected a few times. CDR3 amino acids: CSVTLVAKSHEQYF. CDR3 nucleotide sequence: TGCAGCGTGACCCTGGTGGCGAAATCCCACGAGCAGTACTTC. This sequence joins TRBV29-1 and TRBJ2-7; D unresolved. The germline V gene has CDR1 SQVTM and CDR2 ANQGSEA. The CDR3 loop spans 14 amino acids. The ends were cut back, 6 bases at V and 5 bases at J, with 20 bases in the middle.

CDR3 nucleotides: TGTGCCAGCAGCCGACAGGGAGGAGACACTGAAGCTTTCTTT. As protein: CASSRQGGDTEAFF. V and J are TRBV6-6 and TRBJ1-1; 7 bases are shared with TRBD1. The CDR3 has 14 residues. With V trimmed by 6 bases and J by 3 bases, 7 bases remained unmatched. In germline, CDR1 is MNHNY, CDR2 SVGAGI (reference sequence).

This clone was observed a handful of times. The CDR3 sequence is CASSRPDNSNQPQHF. The CDR3 nucleotides read TGCGCCAGCAGCAGACCGGACAATAGCAATCAGCCCCAGCATTTT. The J gene is TRBJ1-5, the V gene TRBV4-1, with D possibly TRBD1 on 5 matching bases. Trimming shortened V by 5 bases and J by 0 bases, and 11 bases separated the two germline ends. Per the germline V gene, CDR1 is MGHRA and CDR2 is YSYEKL. This CDR3 region has 15 residues.

This clone was detected only once. The chain is built from TRBV5-4 and TRBJ2-3; no firm D call. This CDR3 has 14 amino acids. V lost 3 bases and J lost 0, with 8 bases in between. CDR1 is SGHNT and CDR2 is YYREEE in the germline V gene (reference sequence). The CDR3 nucleotides read TGTGCCAGCAGCTCCCGACAAAGCACAGATACGCAGTATTTT. Translation: CASSSRQSTDTQYF.